Given below is one T cell receptor (beta chain) in context. The sample comes from a study of shared clonotypes between healthy human individuals. Study at large: There were three CD4 naive, three CD4 memory, two CD8 naive and one CD8 memory plates per donor.

The assay used deep level. Sorted subsets were amplified in replicate PCRs using approximately 0.2 ug DNA, about 30,000 T cell genomes. Clones were sequenced by immunoSEQ multiplex PCR, and TCRdb holds only the in-frame ones, with some missing. The sample holds 2 million to 2.5 million clones; 85% to 95% are singletons and the top ten take under 0.45%. The CDR3 has 17 residues. Germline V gene data show CDR1 as SGHAT and CDR2 as FQNNGV. Trimming took 4 bases from V and 2 from J; bases not matched to a gene: 4. This chain joins TRBV11-2 and TRBJ2-6, with 11 positions matching TRBD1. The clonotype originates from a man between 18 and 35 years old in good health. Some clones in this sample may be carry-over from other donors' samples. Sequenced sample: naive CD4+ T cells from PBMCs. Stated subset: CD45RA+ positively selected. The CDR3: CASSSGTGGAGANVLTF. Written as DNA, the CDR3 is TGTGCCAGCAGCTCCGGGACAGGGGGAGCTGGGGCCAACGTCCTGACTTTC.